This T cell receptor (beta chain) comes out of a study of T cell responses to AZD1222 COVID-19 vaccine. This CDR3 is 15 amino acids long. Germline CDR1 is SGHTA and CDR2 is FQGTGA. V lost 6 bases, J lost 6 bases, and 20 bases lay in between. TCRdb's table, derived via immunoSEQ multiplex PCR, lists solely in-frame clones and lacks some. The sample includes some 130,000 clones, around 89% of them seen just once. Pooled in the analysis were second doses at about 4 or about 12 weeks. Study outcomes and limitations: The reported proportion of spike-specific TCRs targeting unmutated variant regions was nearly half. Every sample of the repertoires postdated the peak T cell response. Spike-specific TCR breadth and depth went up after people got two AZD1222 doses.

Note on this clone: Its target is not known.

This specimen was peripheral blood, taken 28 days after the second AZD1222 dose. The chain recombines TRBV7-3 with TRBJ1-1; a possible D gene is TRBD1 (6 bases). The sequence derives from an adult who received the AZD1222 COVID-19 vaccine. The CDR3 coding sequence is TGTGCCAGCAGGGCGGACAGCAGCTTTTGGTCTGAAGCTTTCTTT. Its translation: CASRADSSFWSEAFF.